This TCR beta chain was found in a study of graft-versus-host responses after intestinal transplantation. About the research overall: Every recipient underwent anti-thymocyte globulin induction, then tacrolimus and steroids for 2 to 3 years.

Of note for this clone: What it binds is not known.

Sequenced by immunoSEQ multiplex PCR; TCRdb stores in-frame clones only, minus some. The sample lists more than 95,000 clones, roughly 87% occurring once. The sequence came from a human donor who received an intestinal transplant. The source was unstimulated CD4+ T cells sorted from spleen or lymph node cells, collected before intestinal transplant.

CDR3 coding DNA: TGTGCCAGCAGTAAAGGACTAAGGGAACTAGATACGCAGTATTTT. As protein: CASSKGLRELDTQYF. This rearrangement joins TRBV6-5 to TRBJ2-3; perhaps TRBD2 as D (6 bases). CDR1 and CDR2 (germline): MNHEY, SVGAGI. The CDR3 covers 15 residues. Trimming cost V 5 bases and J 5 bases, with 17 bases left between them.